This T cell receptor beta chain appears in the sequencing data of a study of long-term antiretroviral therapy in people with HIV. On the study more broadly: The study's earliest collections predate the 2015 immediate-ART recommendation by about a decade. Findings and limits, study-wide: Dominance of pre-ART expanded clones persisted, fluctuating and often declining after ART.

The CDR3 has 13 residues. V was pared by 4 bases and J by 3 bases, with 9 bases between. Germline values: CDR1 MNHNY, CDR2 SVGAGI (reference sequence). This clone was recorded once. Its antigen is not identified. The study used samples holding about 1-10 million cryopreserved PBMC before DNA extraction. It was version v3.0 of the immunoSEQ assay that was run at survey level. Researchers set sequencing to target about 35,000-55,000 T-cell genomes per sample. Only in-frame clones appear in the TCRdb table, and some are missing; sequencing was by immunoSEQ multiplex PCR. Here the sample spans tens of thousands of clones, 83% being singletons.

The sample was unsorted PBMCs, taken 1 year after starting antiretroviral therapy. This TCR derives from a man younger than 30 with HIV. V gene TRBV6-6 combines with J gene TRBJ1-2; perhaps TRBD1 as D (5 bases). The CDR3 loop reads CASSSRAYYGYTF. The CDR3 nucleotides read TGTGCCAGCAGTTCCAGGGCTTACTATGGCTACACCTTC.